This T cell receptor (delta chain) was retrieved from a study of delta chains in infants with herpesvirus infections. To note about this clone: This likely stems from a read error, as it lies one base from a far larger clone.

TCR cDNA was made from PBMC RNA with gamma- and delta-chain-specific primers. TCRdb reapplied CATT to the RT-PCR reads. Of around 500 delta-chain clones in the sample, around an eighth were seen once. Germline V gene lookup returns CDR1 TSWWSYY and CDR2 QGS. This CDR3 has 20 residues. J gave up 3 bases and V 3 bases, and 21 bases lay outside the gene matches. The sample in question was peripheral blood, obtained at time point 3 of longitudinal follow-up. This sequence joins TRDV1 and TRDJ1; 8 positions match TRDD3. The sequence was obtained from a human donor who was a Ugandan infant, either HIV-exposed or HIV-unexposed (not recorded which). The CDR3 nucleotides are TGTGCTCTTGGGGAGGGCCATCCTACGGTGTTGGGGGATCCTCCCGATAAACTCATCTTT. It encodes CALGEGHPTVLGDPPDKLIF.